The 22 T cell receptor beta chains reported below all come from one sample, sequenced in a study of beta chain features in type 1 diabetes. Reverse transcription of all isolated RNA meant that expressed TCRB transcripts were sequenced. Method: immunoSEQ multiplex PCR; TCRdb's copy keeps in-frame clones and lacks some. Of about 150,000 clones in the sample, about 8.5% were seen once. The sequenced sample consisted of central memory CD4+ T cells from blood. The origin of the receptors is a man between 18 and 29 years old in good health.

The genes are TRBV7-3 and TRBJ2-7; 7 bases agree with TRBD1. Trimming removed 5 bases from V and 3 bases from J; junction bases left unmatched: 10. Germline CDR1 reads SGHTA; CDR2 reads FQGTGA. The CDR3 extends over 15 amino acids. CDR3: CASSPTGTAGYEQYF. The CDR3 DNA is TGTGCCAGCAGCCCCACTGGGACAGCCGGCTACGAGCAGTACTTC.

The table lists this clone with a few counts. The chain combines TRBV7-2 with TRBJ1-5, with TRBD1 identical over 8 bases. The CDR3 runs to 15 residues. Germline V lookup: CDR1 SGHTA, CDR2 FQGNSA. With 5 bases clipped from V and 5 bases from J, the junction kept 8 bases outside the gene matches. Written as DNA, the CDR3 is TGTGCCAGCAGCCCGTCGGGACAGGAATATCAGCCCCAGCATTTT. Translated: CASSPSGQEYQPQHF.

The chain links TRBV30 to TRBJ1-5, with a possible D match to TRBD1 (6 bases). V lost 3 bases, J lost 0 bases, and 9 bases lay in between. CDR1 is GTSNPN and CDR2 is SVGIG in the germline V gene (reference sequence). The CDR3 extends over 14 amino acids. In nucleotides, the CDR3 is TGTGCCTGGAGCGTGGGGGCTAGCAATCAGCCCCAGCATTTT. This translates into CAWSVGASNQPQHF.

About this clone: The junction departs from germline at one end; a sequencing error may be responsible. The CDR3 DNA sequence: TGTGCCAGCAGCTTAAAAACACGCACGGATACGCAGTATTTT. Translated: CASSLKTRTDTQYF. This chain uses TRBV7-3 with TRBJ2-3, with D unresolved. CDR1 SGHTA and CDR2 FQGTGA come from the germline V gene. The CDR3 totals 14 residues.

The gene calls are TRBV10-3 and TRBJ2-7; 10 bases align to TRBD1. V lost 6 bases and J lost 1; bases outside the gene matches: 9. Germline V gives CDR1 ENHRY, CDR2 SYGVKD. This CDR3 spans 16 amino acids. The DNA for the CDR3 is TGTGCCATCAGGGAGCCGGGACAGGGGACTTCCTACGAGCAGTACTTC. Translating gives CAIREPGQGTSYEQYF.

CDR3 bases: TGTGCCAGCACCCCGGGTTATATGGATGGCTACACCTTC. Its translation is CASTPGYMDGYTF. This chain joins TRBV7-2 and TRBJ1-2; D is unclear. This CDR3 spans 13 amino acids. Germline CDR1 SGHTA, CDR2 FQGNSA. V lost 7 bases and J lost 6, with 15 bases in between.

This clone was detected a few times. This chain connects TRBV9 to TRBJ2-7; TRBD1 agrees at 7 bases. The CDR3 has 15 residues. V shed 2 bases, J shed 3 bases, and the junction held 8 bases outside the gene matches. Looked up from germline, CDR1 is SGDLS and CDR2 is YYNGEE. The CDR3 DNA sequence: TGTGCCAGCAGCGTCCGGGACAGTAATAGCTACGAGCAGTACTTC. Residues: CASSVRDSNSYEQYF. Looking up the rest from reference TRBV9 and TRBJ2-7 gives the full variable domain: DSGVTQTPKHLITATGQRVTLRCSPRSGDLSVYWYQQSLDQGLQFLIQYYNGEERAKGNILERFSAQQFPDLHSELNLSSLELGDSALYFCASSVRDSNSYEQYFGPGTRLTVT.

This clone was observed a handful of times. The CDR3: CASSLLVQELFF. The CDR3, as DNA: TGTGCCAGCAGTTTATTAGTCCAAGAACTGTTTTTT. The chain uses TRBV28 and TRBJ1-4; D not certain. CDR3 size: 12 residues. Germline assignment: CDR1 MDHEN and CDR2 SYDVKM. V shed 1 base and J shed 12 bases, with 9 bases lying between them.

This sequence joins TRBV29-1 and TRBJ2-7, with 9 bases aligning to TRBD1. From germline, CDR1 is SQVTM and CDR2 ANQGSEA. This CDR3 has 12 amino acids. V shed 6 bases and J 5 bases; nucleotides not matched to a gene: 5. The CDR3 loop reads CSVAQGADEQYF. DNA of the CDR3: TGCAGCGTGGCACAGGGGGCCGACGAGCAGTACTTC.

This clone was counted between two and nine times. The V gene is TRBV6-5, the J gene TRBJ2-5, with 7 bases fitting TRBD1. Per germline, CDR1 MNHEY and CDR2 SVGAGI. The ends lost 5 bases at V and 2 bases at J; junction bases unmatched: 5. This CDR3 spans 14 amino acids. The CDR3 sequence is CASSTQTGQETQYF. The CDR3 nucleotides read TGTGCCAGCAGTACACAGACAGGGCAAGAGACCCAGTACTTC.

This clone came up a few times. V gene TRBV28 combines with J gene TRBJ1-3, with D possibly being TRBD1 (6 bases). Germline CDR1 is MDHEN and CDR2 is SYDVKM. V shed 10 bases and J shed 2 bases, with 15 bases lying between them. This CDR3 is built from 14 residues. CDR3 sequence: CATSKSGAGNTIYF. CDR3 sequence (DNA): TGTGCCACCTCAAAGTCAGGGGCTGGAAACACCATATATTTT.

V and J are TRBV5-4 and TRBJ2-5, with no clear D. The CDR3 contains 13 residues. Germline V gene data show CDR1 as SGHNT and CDR2 as YYREEE (reference sequence). The V and J ends lost 2 bases and 4 bases respectively, with 9 bases between them. The CDR3 DNA reads as TGTGCCAGCAGCTTACATTTAGCAGAGACCCAGTACTTC. Translated: CASSLHLAETQYF.

This clone has more than one count but fewer than ten. Here the CDR3 DNA reads TGTGCCAGCAGCTTGGGGACTAGCGGCCTCACAGATACGCAGTATTTT. It translates to CASSLGTSGLTDTQYF. The rearrangement links TRBV5-4 to TRBJ2-3; 10 bases line up with TRBD2. This CDR3 is built from 16 residues. Looked up from germline, CDR1 is SGHNT and CDR2 is YYREEE (reference sequence). V shed 0 bases and J 2 bases; nucleotides not matched to a gene: 3. The variable domain in full, with the rest retrieved from reference TRBV5-4 and TRBJ2-3, is ETGVTQSPTHLIKTRGQQVTLRCSSQSGHNTVSWYQQALGQGPQFIFQYYREEENGRGNFPPRFSGLQFPNYSSELNVNALELDDSALYLCASSLGTSGLTDTQYFGPGTRLTVL.

This clone was detected only a few times. This sequence joins TRBV29-1 and TRBJ2-5, with 7 nucleotides matching TRBD1. The DNA end is a closer match to TRBJ2-7, so the J assignment may be wrong. The CDR3 sequence is 14 residues long. The germline CDR1 and CDR2 sequences are SQVTM and ANQGSEA. CDR3 sequence (DNA): TGCAGCGTTGTCCGACAGGGTATCTCCTACGAGCAGTACTTC. Its protein product is CSVVRQGISYEQYF.

This clone occurred a few times. The chain employs TRBV19 and TRBJ2-7; 7 bases line up with TRBD1. J gave up 5 bases and V 5 bases, and 9 bases lay outside the gene matches. CDR1 and CDR2 from the germline V gene are LNHDA and SQIVND (reference sequence). CDR3 length equals 14 residues. This CDR3 reads CASSVRQGVHEQYF. As DNA, the CDR3 is TGTGCCAGTAGTGTAAGACAGGGAGTACACGAGCAGTACTTC.

The CDR3 sequence is CASSQDNRGYGYTF. CDR3 DNA sequence: TGTGCCAGCAGCCAAGATAACAGGGGCTATGGCTACACCTTC. The chain links TRBV14 to TRBJ1-2; 7 bases map to TRBD1. V shed 0 bases and J 4 bases; nucleotides not matched to a gene: 2. Germline V CDR1 and CDR2: SGHDN, FVKESK. This CDR3 has 14 residues.

This chain uses TRBV5-4 with TRBJ2-3, with D perhaps matching TRBD1 (5 bases). This CDR3 is 15 amino acids long. CDR1 SGHNT and CDR2 YYREEE come from the germline V gene (reference sequence). V lost 0 bases and J lost 4, with 12 bases in between. CDR3 residues: CASSLEGVGPDTQYF. The DNA for the CDR3 is TGTGCCAGCAGCTTGGAAGGGGTCGGTCCAGATACGCAGTATTTT.

In its sample, this clone was seen a few times. V usage is TRBV11-2 and J usage is TRBJ2-2, with a tentative D call TRBD2 (5 bases). V lost 2 bases and J lost 5, with 15 bases in between. The CDR3 covers 16 residues. Germline CDR1 SGHAT, CDR2 FQNNGV. The CDR3 DNA reads TGTGCCAGCAGCTTACCCGACATGGAGGAAACCGGGGAGCTGTTTTTT. Its protein is CASSLPDMEETGELFF.

The rearrangement uses TRBV11-2 and TRBJ2-1, with 12 bases fitting TRBD1. Germline-derived CDR1 and CDR2 are SGHAT and FQNNGV. The length of the CDR3 is 17 residues. V shed 0 bases, J shed 2 bases, and the junction held 2 bases outside the gene matches. The CDR3 region has the DNA TGTGCCAGCAGCTTAGACGGGACAGGGGGCCCCTACAATGAGCAGTTCTTC. Translated: CASSLDGTGGPYNEQFF.

Concerning this clone: This same CDR3 is encoded by further DNA sequences in the sample. The rearrangement uses TRBV5-1 and TRBJ1-1, with TRBD1 matching 8 bases. The CDR3 consists of 14 residues. V dropped 4 bases and J dropped 1; count of bases not matched to a gene: 3. Germline V gene lookup returns CDR1 SGHRS and CDR2 YFSETQ. CDR3 DNA sequence: TGCGCCAGCAGCGGTACAGGGGGGAACACTGAAGCTTTCTTT. Amino acids: CASSGTGGNTEAFF.

This clone came up a few times. The V and J genes are TRBV7-3 and TRBJ2-2; TRBD1 is a possible D gene (6 bases). CDR3 length: 16 amino acids. V lost 5 bases to trimming and J lost 2 bases, with 15 bases between them. CDR1 is SGHTA, CDR2 FQGTGA, per germline. The CDR3 region has the DNA TGTGCCAGCAGCGCCTCCGGGACATCTAACACCGGGGAGCTGTTTTTT. It encodes CASSASGTSNTGELFF.

The CDR3 protein is CASSPTGKSEAFF. CDR3 nucleotides: TGTGCCAGCTCACCAACAGGGAAATCTGAAGCTTTCTTT. V usage is TRBV18 and J usage is TRBJ1-1; TRBD1 is a possible D gene (6 bases). V was pared by 2 bases and J by 6 bases, with 10 bases between. This CDR3 has 13 amino acids. Germline loops: CDR1 KGHSH, CDR2 LQKENI.